This entry is about one TCR beta chain. The sample is drawn from a study of blood T cell repertoires in COVID-19. CDR1 SGHRS and CDR2 YFSETQ come from the germline V gene. This CDR3 spans 17 amino acids. J was trimmed by 4 bases and V by 4 bases; bases with no gene match: 12. TCRdb's table, derived via immunoSEQ multiplex PCR, lists solely in-frame clones and lacks some. The sample has about 240,000 clones, approximately 83% seen once. Recruitment covered about two dozen US areas and drew participants whose ages spanned 18 to 89 years. The chain uses TRBV5-1 and TRBJ2-1; the match to TRBD2 covers 9 bases. This TCR came from a woman between 35 and 50 years old with acute COVID-19. Sequences were obtained from PBMCs or T cells enriched from blood (not recorded which). CDR3 residues: CASSPLHSGSAYNEQFF. DNA of the CDR3: TGCGCCAGCAGCCCCCTCCATAGCGGGAGTGCGTACAATGAGCAGTTCTTC.